This TCR beta chain was sequenced in a study of T-cell memory formation after mild COVID-19. Study-wide context: TCR clusters were mostly donor specific. The study's findings and limits: In pre-infection memory, a portion of responding clones appeared, which suggested that cross-reactive memory joined.

Per germline, CDR1 SEHNR and CDR2 FQNEAQ (reference sequence). CDR3 size: 13 residues. The V end was cut by 1 base, the J end by 5 bases, with 9 bases between. From the 5' RACE reads, TCRdb called clonotypes with MiXCR, one entry per CDR3 protein. The table records about 110,000 distinct CDR3 sequences, approximately 15% of them present only once. Remarks on this clonotype: Its target is not known.

This rearrangement joins TRBV7-9 to TRBJ2-7; D might be TRBD1 (6 bases). What was sequenced was PBMCs or a T cell subset sorted from them (not recorded which). This TCR was recovered from an adult woman who had mild COVID-19 (a few samples of this study predate the infection). Cell type and time point are not known. CDR3 region: CASSLEGGNEQYF. DNA for the CDR3: TGTGCCAGCAGCTTAGAAGGGGGAAACGAGCAGTACTTC.